Sequencing of this T cell receptor beta chain was carried out in a study of T cell changes during pregnancy in multiple sclerosis. The table came from immunoSEQ multiplex PCR; TCRdb's copy has only in-frame clones and leaves some out. Of 30,000 to 35,000 clones in the sample, around nine tenths were seen once. The sequencing used CD4+ T cells from peripheral blood mononuclear cells, collected in the first trimester of pregnancy. The source of this sequence is a female donor in good health, enrolled as a control in a pregnancy study.

The CDR3 nucleotides are TGTGCCAGTAGCCTCGGGGAGGAGCCCTACAATGAGCAGTTCTTC. Translated, it gives CASSLGEEPYNEQFF. The rearrangement joins TRBV19 to TRBJ2-1; TRBD2 is a possible D gene (6 bases). CDR3 length: 15 amino acids. V was shortened by 6 bases and J by 2 bases, with 14 bases between the two germline ends. Germline-derived CDR1 and CDR2 are LNHDA and SQIVND (reference sequence).